The 29 T cell receptor beta chains listed next were all sequenced from one sample in a study of cytomegalovirus exposure and HLA in healthy donors. The PCR was carried out with 60 Vbeta primers and 13 Jbeta primers. Some clones are missing from TCRdb's copy, which holds only in-frame ones; the method was immunoSEQ multiplex PCR. Of roughly 190,000 clones listed, around 86% are singletons. Material for sequencing was PBMCs. The receptors stem from a woman between 18 and 30 years old in good health and CMV-seronegative.

As DNA, the CDR3 is TGTGCCAGCAGTTTAGGCGGCGCCTTGGGCAATCAGCCCCAGCATTTT. Translating gives CASSLGGALGNQPQHF. The chain links TRBV27 to TRBJ1-5; D gene ambiguous. The CDR3 extends over 16 amino acids. V lost 2 bases and J 2 bases, leaving 13 bases between the germline ends. Germline lookup yields CDR1 MNHEY and CDR2 SMNVEV (reference sequence).

The count of this clone is one. The CDR3 here is CASNLGGPGELFF. The CDR3 DNA sequence: TGTGCCAGCAACTTAGGAGGCCCCGGGGAGCTGTTTTTT. This chain uses TRBV9 with TRBJ2-2, with D maybe TRBD2 (5 bases). This CDR3 has 13 amino acids. Germline CDR1 reads SGDLS; CDR2 reads YYNGEE. Trimming removed 6 bases from V and 6 bases from J, with 12 bases in between.

The chain carries TRBV27 and TRBJ1-1; D unclear. CDR1 is MNHEY, CDR2 SMNVEV, per germline (reference sequence). This CDR3 has 12 residues. Trimming removed 10 bases from V and 2 bases from J, with 11 bases in between. The CDR3, as DNA: TGTGCCACTAAGAGCTCTAACACTGAAGCTTTCTTT. It yields the protein CATKSSNTEAFF.

The chain has TRBV7-3 and TRBJ2-3; perhaps TRBD2 as D (6 bases). Looked up from germline, CDR1 is SGHTA and CDR2 is FQGTGA. V was trimmed by 4 bases and J by 4 bases, leaving 12 bases between them. The CDR3 runs to 14 residues. The CDR3 DNA follows: TGTGCCAGCAGCTCAGGAGGGCCCCCAGATACGCAGTATTTT. As protein: CASSSGGPPDTQYF.

This sequence joins TRBV30 and TRBJ2-1, with 8 bases lining up with TRBD2. The CDR3 runs to 13 residues. Germline trimming cut 5 bases from V and 3 bases from J; bases unmatched to any gene: 3. Per germline, CDR1 GTSNPN and CDR2 SVGIG (reference sequence). CDR3 sequence (DNA): TGTGCCTGGCAGCGGGAGAACTACAATGAGCAGTTCTTC. It specifies CAWQRENYNEQFF.

Turning to this clone: Other nucleotide sequences in the sample specify the same CDR3. The chain is built from TRBV29-1 and TRBJ1-3, with D unclear. This CDR3 contains 14 residues. V was trimmed by 2 bases and J by 4 bases, leaving 12 bases between them. Germline-derived CDR1 and CDR2 are SQVTM and ANQGSEA. CDR3: CSVEKEPDGNTIYF. CDR3 nucleotide sequence: TGCAGCGTTGAAAAGGAGCCTGACGGAAACACCATATATTTT.

The CDR3 DNA follows: TGTGCCAGCAGCCCCCGACAGGGAACTGAGCAGTTCTTC. Translation gives CASSPRQGTEQFF. This chain joins TRBV7-2 and TRBJ2-1, with 7 bases lining up with TRBD1. There are 13 residues in the CDR3. V was pared by 5 bases and J by 9 bases, with 7 bases of the junction left unmatched. The V gene's germline CDR1 is SGHTA and CDR2 FQGNSA.

J is TRBJ1-2 and V is TRBV29-1, with TRBD1 as a possible D gene (6 bases). Trimming removed 7 bases from V and 4 bases from J, with 19 bases in between. The CDR3 contains 14 residues. Germline V CDR1 and CDR2: SQVTM, ANQGSEA. This CDR3 reads CSATQAGESYGYTF. The CDR3 nucleotides are TGCAGCGCCACACAGGCAGGGGAGTCCTATGGCTACACCTTC.

V and J are TRBV5-6 and TRBJ2-7; TRBD2 is a possible D gene (6 bases). This CDR3 comprises 14 residues. V was trimmed by 0 bases and J by 3 bases, leaving 10 bases between them. Germline V lookup: CDR1 SGHDT, CDR2 YYEEEE. The CDR3 loop reads CASSLAGRNYEQYF. The CDR3 DNA reads as TGTGCCAGCAGCTTGGCAGGGAGGAACTACGAGCAGTACTTC.

The CDR3 DNA follows: TGTGCCAGCAGCGCCGCCCGGGGGGGAAACTATGGCTACACCTTC. It is translated as CASSAARGGNYGYTF. This sequence joins TRBV9 and TRBJ1-2; possible D gene TRBD1, 5 bases. Trimming took 3 bases from V and 2 from J, leaving 14 bases between them. The CDR3 has 15 residues. Germline V gene data show CDR1 as SGDLS and CDR2 as YYNGEE.

This chain links TRBV28 with TRBJ2-7, with D perhaps matching TRBD1 (5 bases). This CDR3 region has 16 residues. CDR1 is MDHEN and CDR2 is SYDVKM in the germline V gene. Trimming cost V 10 bases and J 5 bases, with 27 bases left between them. The CDR3 DNA follows: TGTGCCACCCACACCTTCTCTAGGCAGGGCATTGACGAGCAGTACTTC. This gives the protein CATHTFSRQGIDEQYF.

Regarding this clone: Its ends do not fully match the called genes, so a read error is possible. V gene TRBV29-1 combines with J gene TRBJ1-1; D is undetermined. The germline gives CDR1 SQVTM, CDR2 ANQGSEA. CDR3 length equals 11 residues. DNA for the CDR3: TGTGGCAGTACAATGAACACTGAAGCTTTCTTT. This gives the protein CGSTMNTEAFF.

The chain is built from TRBV7-9 and TRBJ2-2; a weak D match, TRBD1 (6 bases). V lost 8 bases and J 6 bases, leaving 16 bases between the germline ends. This CDR3 spans 14 amino acids. Germline V CDR1 and CDR2: SEHNR, FQNEAQ (reference sequence). CDR3: CASVRQDVAGELFF. As DNA, the CDR3 is TGTGCCAGCGTCAGACAGGATGTCGCCGGGGAGCTGTTTTTT.

This chain joins TRBV5-1 and TRBJ2-5; unclear D gene. Germline CDR1 and CDR2: SGHRS and YFSETQ. CDR3 size: 12 residues. Trimming pared 2 bases from V and 1 base from J, leaving 3 bases between. The CDR3 sequence is CASSLLQETQYF. In DNA, the CDR3 is TGCGCCAGCAGCTTACTCCAAGAGACCCAGTACTTC.

The chain uses TRBV29-1 and TRBJ1-2; possibly TRBD1 for D (6 bases). There are 12 residues in the CDR3. Germline V CDR1 and CDR2: SQVTM, ANQGSEA. V lost 4 bases to trimming and J lost 0 bases, with 6 bases between them. The CDR3 protein is CSVGQANYGYTF. CDR3 bases: TGCAGCGTTGGACAGGCTAACTATGGCTACACCTTC.

This chain uses TRBV11-3 with TRBJ2-5, with a tentative D call TRBD1 (5 bases). The length of the CDR3 is 13 residues. The V and J ends lost 5 bases and 9 bases respectively, with 16 bases between them. Looked up from germline, CDR1 is SGHNT and CDR2 is YENEEA. Here the CDR3 reads CASSPAGNDAQYF. The DNA of the CDR3 is TGTGCCAGCAGCCCAGCAGGGAACGACGCCCAGTACTTC.

This chain joins TRBV6-1 and TRBJ1-2; 8 bases match TRBD1. V was clipped by 3 bases and J by 0 bases; unmatched bases: 6. The CDR3 contains 16 residues. The V gene's germline CDR1 is MNHNS and CDR2 SASEGT. The CDR3 nucleotides are TGTGCCAGCAGTGATGGGGGACAGGCCCCTAACTATGGCTACACCTTC. This encodes CASSDGGQAPNYGYTF.

V gene TRBV7-6 combines with J gene TRBJ2-5, with D possibly matching TRBD1 (6 bases). Germline CDR1 reads SGHVS; CDR2 reads FNYEAQ. The V gene lost 5 bases and the J gene lost 2 bases, with 18 bases spanning the gap. The CDR3 length is 16 residues. The CDR3 nucleotides read TGTGCCAGCAGCCCCACAGGGTCACCAATTCAAGAGACCCAGTACTTC. It is translated as CASSPTGSPIQETQYF. Combining the CDR3 with reference TRBV7-6 and TRBJ2-5 gives the whole variable domain GAGVSQSPRYKVTKRGQDVALRCDPISGHVSLYWYRQALGQGPEFLTYFNYEAQQDKSGLPNDRFSAERPEGSISTLTIQRTEQRDSAMYRCASSPTGSPIQETQYFGPGTRLLVL.

This chain joins TRBV27 and TRBJ1-2; 7 nucleotides line up with TRBD1. V trimming: 6 bases; J trimming: 1 base; junction bases outside the gene matches: 5. CDR1 and CDR2 from the germline V gene are MNHEY and SMNVEV (reference sequence). The CDR3 spans 14 residues. CDR3 amino acids: CASRHGTDNYGYTF. The DNA of the CDR3 is TGTGCCAGCAGGCACGGGACAGATAACTATGGCTACACCTTC.

The chain employs TRBV5-1 and TRBJ2-7, with 7 nucleotides matching TRBD1. This CDR3 has 15 amino acids. CDR1 SGHRS and CDR2 YFSETQ come from the germline V gene. The V and J ends lost 1 base and 0 bases, in that order; junction bases with no gene match: 4. As DNA, the CDR3 is TGCGCCAGCAGCTTGAGACAGGGCATCTCCTACGAGCAGTACTTC. It yields the protein CASSLRQGISYEQYF.

The chain combines TRBV5-1 with TRBJ1-3; TRBD1 is a possible D gene (6 bases). The germline V and J ends were trimmed by 0 bases and 1 base, with 11 bases remaining between them. The germline gives CDR1 SGHRS, CDR2 YFSETQ. The CDR3 runs to 16 residues. CDR3 sequence: CASSLGVQGSGNTIYF. DNA of the CDR3: TGCGCCAGCAGCTTGGGAGTACAGGGTTCTGGAAACACCATATATTTT.

The chain combines TRBV29-1 with TRBJ2-1; D is uncertain. Germline V gene lookup returns CDR1 SQVTM and CDR2 ANQGSEA. V was trimmed by 0 bases and J by 1 base, leaving 7 bases between them. CDR3 size: 14 residues. The CDR3 DNA is TGCAGCGTTGAAGAATTCCAATCCTACAATGAGCAGTTCTTC. Its translation is CSVEEFQSYNEQFF.

The genes are TRBV18 and TRBJ1-2, with a weak D call TRBD1 (6 bases). This CDR3 has 15 residues. CDR1 and CDR2 (germline): KGHSH, LQKENI. Deletions cut 2 bases from V and 4 bases from J, with 14 bases between. CDR3 bases: TGTGCCAGCTCACCAGACACTCGGACAGCCTATGGCTACACCTTC. Amino acid sequence: CASSPDTRTAYGYTF.

This chain joins TRBV28 and TRBJ2-5; 16 bases fit TRBD2. The CDR3 contains 17 residues. With 4 bases clipped from V and 11 bases from J, the junction kept 13 bases outside the gene matches. Germline V lookup: CDR1 MDHEN, CDR2 SYDVKM. CDR3 bases: TGTGCCAGCAGTTCGACAGGGACTAGCGGGAGGGCCTTGGAGCAGTACTTC. This translates into CASSSTGTSGRALEQYF.

This clone was counted a few times. The chain couples TRBV6-6 to TRBJ1-2; 8 bases align to TRBD1. The CDR3 consists of 14 residues. Germline CDR1 MNHNY, CDR2 SVGAGI (reference sequence). V dropped 8 bases and J dropped 5; count of bases not matched to a gene: 10. CDR3 residues: CASYDSRTGYGYTF. As DNA, the CDR3 is TGTGCCAGCTATGATTCCAGGACAGGGTATGGCTACACCTTC.

The chain has TRBV6-5 and TRBJ2-5; 13 bases are shared with TRBD2. The J call may be faulty, since TRBJ2-7 better matches the DNA end. Germline CDR1 reads MNHEY; CDR2 reads SVGAGI. The CDR3 sequence is 15 residues long. This chain's CDR3 is CASSLGTSGNYEQYF. CDR3 nucleotides: TGTGCCAGCAGCCTCGGGACTAGCGGGAACTACGAGCAGTACTTC.

This chain links TRBV7-8 with TRBJ2-7; 8 bases line up with TRBD2. CDR1 is SGHVS and CDR2 is FQNEAQ in the germline V gene. This CDR3 is 17 amino acids long. V lost 1 base, J lost 6 bases, and 14 bases stayed unmatched. The CDR3 spells CASSLVGAGTRRREQYF. The CDR3 DNA reads as TGTGCCAGCAGCTTAGTAGGGGCTGGGACTAGACGCCGCGAGCAGTACTTC.

J is TRBJ1-6 and V is TRBV4-2; 9 bases line up with TRBD1. Unmatched junction bases numbered 3, after V lost 4 bases and J lost 2 bases. Per the germline V gene, CDR1 is LGHNA and CDR2 is YNFKEQ. This CDR3 has 16 residues. CDR3 in amino acids: CASSLRDRAYNSPLHF. The DNA of the CDR3 is TGTGCCAGCAGCCTCCGGGACAGGGCCTATAATTCACCCCTCCACTTT.

This chain's CDR3 is CASSIDRYSPEAFF. The CDR3 DNA sequence: TGTGCCAGTAGTATAGATCGTTACAGCCCTGAAGCTTTCTTT. The chain carries TRBV19 and TRBJ1-1; D call uncertain. Germline CDR1 reads LNHDA; CDR2 reads SQIVND (reference sequence). The V and J ends lost 0 bases and 6 bases respectively, with 11 bases between them. The CDR3 has 14 residues.